The present T cell receptor (beta chain) was sequenced within a study of CD8 T cells in Susac syndrome. Reverse transcription of about 0.5 to 1 ug RNA was carried out with random hexamers. Amplification of TCR beta CDR3 was carried out by immunoSEQ multiplex PCR, which covered 54 Vbeta and 13 Jbeta segments. TCRdb fed the immunoSEQ multiplex PCR reads into MiXCR, producing one record per CDR3 protein. The sample yields 160,000 or so distinct CDR3 sequences, 95% seen once. Germline V gives CDR1 MGHDK, CDR2 SYGVNS. The CDR3 covers 12 residues. The ends were cut back, 5 bases at V and 6 bases at J, with 10 bases in the middle. It was negative isolation that provided the CD8+ and CD4+ T cells, whereas TEMRA cells were enriched by FACS.

The source is a human donor with multiple sclerosis. The sequenced sample was CD8+ T cells from PBMCs. This sequence joins TRBV25-1 and TRBJ1-1; D not resolved. CDR3: CASSIEGAEAFF. In DNA form, the CDR3 reads TGTGCCAGCAGTATTGAGGGTGCTGAAGCTTTCTTT.